The next 13 T cell receptor beta chains were all read from a single sample in a study of OX40 agonist ivuxolimab in advanced cancers. The table came from immunoSEQ multiplex PCR; TCRdb's copy has only in-frame clones and leaves some out. The table includes fewer than 75,000 clones, 88% detected once. The source was CD4+ or CD8+ T cells sorted from blood, collected in a trial of the OX40 agonist ivuxolimab. These receptor sequences come from an adult with an advanced solid tumor such as melanoma, head and neck, liver or kidney cancer.

This clone has a handful of counts. CDR3 nucleotides: TGTGCCATCAGTGCCGGGACAGGGGACAATCAGCCCCAGCATTTT. Translation: CAISAGTGDNQPQHF. This chain joins TRBV10-3 and TRBJ1-5; the match to TRBD1 covers 10 bases. This CDR3 contains 15 residues. Germline assignment: CDR1 ENHRY and CDR2 SYGVKD. The V segment lost 4 bases and the J segment 3 bases; nucleotides outside the gene matches: 3.

Only a few counts were recorded for this clone. V gene TRBV14 combines with J gene TRBJ2-2; D call uncertain. Trimming cost V 5 bases and J 7 bases, with 8 bases left between them. Germline CDR1 reads SGHDN; CDR2 reads FVKESK. The CDR3 covers 12 residues. The CDR3 here is CASSSGRGELFF. Here the CDR3 DNA reads TGTGCCAGCAGCTCCGGCCGCGGGGAGCTGTTTTTT.

The chain employs TRBV5-1 and TRBJ2-1; 10 nucleotides agree with TRBD2. Germline loops: CDR1 SGHRS, CDR2 YFSETQ. Trimming removed 4 bases from V and 3 bases from J; junction bases left unmatched: 7. The CDR3 is made up of 16 amino acids. The CDR3 DNA is TGCGCCAGCAGCCCGAGCCAGCGGGAGGGCTACAATGAGCAGTTCTTC. It yields the protein CASSPSQREGYNEQFF. The full variable domain, in which reference TRBV5-1 and TRBJ2-1 provide the parts outside the CDR3, is KAGVTQTPRYLIKTRGQQVTLSCSPISGHRSVSWYQQTPGQGLQFLFEYFSETQRNKGNFPGRFSGRQFSNSRSEMNVSTLELGDSALYLCASSPSQREGYNEQFFGPGTRLTVL.

This clone has just one count. The rearrangement joins TRBV7-2 to TRBJ2-1; D may be TRBD2 (6 bases). This CDR3 comprises 14 residues. Deletions cut 2 bases from V and 3 bases from J, with 8 bases between. Germline-derived CDR1 and CDR2 are SGHTA and FQGNSA. CDR3 nucleotide sequence: TGTGCCAGCAGCTTATCGCGGGGCTACAATGAGCAGTTCTTC. It encodes CASSLSRGYNEQFF. Full variable domain (remainder filled in from reference TRBV7-2 and TRBJ2-1): GAGVSQSPSNKVTEKGKDVELRCDPISGHTALYWYRQSLGQGLEFLIYFQGNSAPDKSGLPSDRFSAERTGGSVSTLTIQRTQQEDSAVYLCASSLSRGYNEQFFGPGTRLTVL.

The chain links TRBV19 to TRBJ1-5; possible D gene TRBD1, 5 bases. The V gene lost 5 bases and the J gene lost 4 bases, with 9 bases spanning the gap. Germline V gene lookup returns CDR1 LNHDA and CDR2 SQIVND (reference sequence). The CDR3 length is 13 residues. CDR3 loop: CASSVDTNQPQHF. CDR3 DNA sequence: TGTGCCAGTAGTGTGGACACAAATCAGCCCCAGCATTTT.

This clone was counted between two and nine times. The chain joins TRBV19 to TRBJ1-3, with D uncertain. CDR1 is LNHDA, CDR2 SQIVND, per germline (reference sequence). The CDR3 sequence is 13 residues long. Trimming removed 8 bases from V and 5 bases from J, with 13 bases in between. CDR3 bases: TGTGCCAGTCTCCCGGCCAGCCGAAACACCATATATTTT. As protein: CASLPASRNTIYF.

The chain has TRBV2 and TRBJ1-4; 7 bases are shared with TRBD1. CDR3 length: 14 residues. Germline CDR1 SNHLY, CDR2 FYNNEI. The V segment lost 4 bases and the J segment 8 bases; nucleotides outside the gene matches: 7. DNA for the CDR3: TGTGCCAGCAGTGGATCCAGGGGGGAGGAAAAACTGTTTTTT. It codes for CASSGSRGEEKLFF.

This clone is a singleton in its sample. The chain couples TRBV28 to TRBJ1-2; perhaps TRBD1 as D (6 bases). The germline gives CDR1 MDHEN, CDR2 SYDVKM. There are 13 residues in the CDR3. The V end was cut by 6 bases, the J end by 4 bases, with 12 bases between. CDR3 sequence reads: CASRVTGFYGYTF. CDR3 sequence (DNA): TGTGCCAGCAGAGTAACAGGGTTCTATGGCTACACCTTC.

The rearrangement uses TRBV7-9 and TRBJ2-1, with 7 bases lining up with TRBD2. Germline V gene sequence: CDR1 SEHNR, CDR2 FQNEAQ (reference sequence). With 1 base clipped from V and 8 bases from J, the junction kept 5 bases outside the gene matches. The length of the CDR3 is 14 residues. Written as DNA, the CDR3 is TGTGCCAGCAGCTTAGGGGACTATTCGGATGAGCAGTTCTTC. Its protein product is CASSLGDYSDEQFF.

The rearrangement links TRBV7-7 to TRBJ2-1, with no clear D. CDR1 is SSHAT and CDR2 is FNYEAQ in the germline V gene (reference sequence). CDR3 length equals 14 residues. The CDR3 nucleotides are TGTGTTAGCAGCCCTACTCCCTCCTACAATGAGCAGTTCTTC. Residues: CVSSPTPSYNEQFF.

The sample holds one count of this clone. The chain carries TRBV10-2 and TRBJ1-2; tentatively, D is TRBD1 (5 bases). The germline V gene has CDR1 WSHSY and CDR2 SAAADI. The CDR3 length is 13 residues. The V and J ends lost 5 bases and 3 bases respectively, with 10 bases between them. The CDR3 loop reads CASSPGMDYGYTF. The CDR3 DNA follows: TGCGCCAGCAGTCCAGGGATGGACTATGGCTACACCTTC.

This chain joins TRBV13 and TRBJ1-4; 7 bases are a match to TRBD1. Germline CDR1 PRHDT, CDR2 FYEKMQ (reference sequence). V lost 8 bases, J lost 7 bases, and 10 bases stayed unmatched. The CDR3 spans 14 residues. CDR3 bases: TGTGCCAGCCGTAGACAGGGCGTCGTTGAAAAACTGTTTTTT. Translated: CASRRQGVVEKLFF.

J is TRBJ2-7 and V is TRBV5-1; D not certain. Germline CDR1 reads SGHRS; CDR2 reads YFSETQ. This CDR3 is 11 amino acids long. The V end lost 5 bases, the J end lost 7 bases, and 10 bases lay between the germline ends. The CDR3 region is CASSDLHEQYF. DNA of the CDR3: TGCGCCAGCAGTGATCTCCATGAGCAGTACTTC.